This T cell receptor beta chain was documented in a study of a mutant IDH1 vaccine in newly diagnosed glioma. Overall study: The first vaccination came 4-6 weeks after radiotherapy alone, or with temozolomide cycles. The treated group averaged about 44 years old and was roughly 60% male, roughly 40% female. Before enrollment, patients got radiotherapy alone, temozolomide alone, or mostly the combination.

To note about this clone: The antigen is undetermined.

Data came from immunoSEQ multiplex PCR; TCRdb stores just in-frame clones and leaves some out. The sample contains 73,000 or so clones, less than 90% of which appear only once. The CDR3 has 14 residues. V gave up 2 bases and J gave up 4 bases, with 12 bases separating them. CDR1 MNHEY and CDR2 SVGAGI come from the germline V gene. Time point: week 35, safety follow-up. The vaccine gave 300 ug of a 20-mer mutant IDH1 peptide subcutaneously per dose. The chain recombines TRBV6-5 with TRBJ2-7; either TRBD1 or TRBD2 may supply D (6 bases each). The source material was PBMCs, sampled from a glioma patient whose treatment included an IDH1 peptide vaccine. This receptor was taken from a young man with glioma. The CDR3: CASSYGQGTYEQYF. The CDR3, as DNA: TGTGCCAGCAGTTACGGGCAGGGGACTTACGAGCAGTACTTC.